What follows is one T cell receptor beta chain and its context. The target antigen is unknown. The data derive from a study of shared clonotypes between healthy human individuals. At the level of the study: Researchers assigned three CD4 naive, three CD4 memory, two CD8 naive and one CD8 memory plate to each donor.

The CD4+ fraction was divided into a CD45RA+ naive subset and a CD45RA-negative memory subset. TCRdb's table, derived via immunoSEQ multiplex PCR, lists solely in-frame clones and lacks some. The data show about 1.1 million clones, 60% to 80% seen once. Broader study findings: In contrast to clonotypes shared by all four donors, non-shared clonotypes had lower generation probabilities.

The germline CDR1 and CDR2 sequences are MDHEN and SYDVKM. V shed 9 bases and J shed 4 bases, with 18 bases lying between them. This CDR3 comprises 14 residues. The sample comprised memory CD4+ T cells from PBMCs. Subset noted: CD45RA-negative fraction. The V call is TRBV28, the J call TRBJ1-1; D not certain. The receptor was derived from a man younger than 35 in good health. Some clones in this sample may be carry-over from other donors' samples. CDR3 in amino acids: CASHVDSYATEAFF. The CDR3 nucleotides read TGTGCCAGTCACGTGGACTCGTACGCCACTGAAGCTTTCTTT.